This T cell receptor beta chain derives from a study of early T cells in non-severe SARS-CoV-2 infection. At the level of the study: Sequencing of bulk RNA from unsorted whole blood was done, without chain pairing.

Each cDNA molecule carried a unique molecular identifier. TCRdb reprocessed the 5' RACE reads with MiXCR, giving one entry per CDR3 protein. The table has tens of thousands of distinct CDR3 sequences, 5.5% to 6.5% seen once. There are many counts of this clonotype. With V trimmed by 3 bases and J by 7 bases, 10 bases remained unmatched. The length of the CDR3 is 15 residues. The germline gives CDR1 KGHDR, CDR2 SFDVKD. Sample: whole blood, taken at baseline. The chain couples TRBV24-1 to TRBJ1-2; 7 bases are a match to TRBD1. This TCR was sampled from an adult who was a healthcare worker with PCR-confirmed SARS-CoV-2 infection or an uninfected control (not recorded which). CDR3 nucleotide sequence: TGTGCCACCAGTGATGGGGACAGCCTTATTAGTGGCTACACCTTC. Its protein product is CATSDGDSLISGYTF.